The 13 T cell receptor beta chains listed next were all sequenced from one sample in a study of blood T cell repertoires in COVID-19. Profiling relied on immunoSEQ multiplex PCR, and the TCRdb table lists in-frame clones only, not all of them. This sample carries more than 120,000 clones, around 90% of them seen once, and the ten largest clones take over 0.8%. Sequenced sample: peripheral blood. The source is a woman in her forties or fifties with acute or convalescent COVID-19.

The V and J genes are TRBV6-1 and TRBJ1-2, with a tentative D call TRBD1 (5 bases). V shed 3 bases and J shed 5 bases, with 13 bases lying between them. Germline CDR1 MNHNS, CDR2 SASEGT. There are 14 residues in the CDR3. The DNA for the CDR3 is TGTGCCAGCAGTGAGCCGGGAGGGGTTTATGGCTACACCTTC. The encoded protein is CASSEPGGVYGYTF.

The V call is TRBV12-5, the J call TRBJ2-7, with D maybe TRBD2 (6 bases). V was shortened by 1 base and J by 6 bases, with 10 bases between the two germline ends. The CDR3 extends over 13 amino acids. Germline V gene sequence: CDR1 LGHNT, CDR2 FRNRAP. The CDR3 region has the DNA TGTGCTAGTGGTTTGGGAGGCGGGGTCGAGCAGTACTTC. Translation: CASGLGGGVEQYF.

DNA for the CDR3: TGTGCCTGGGGAACTAGCGGGGGACTCAATGAGCAGTTCTTC. Protein sequence: CAWGTSGGLNEQFF. This rearrangement joins TRBV30 to TRBJ2-1, with 11 bases matching TRBD2. V trimming: 5 bases; J trimming: 6 bases; junction bases outside the gene matches: 6. Germline CDR1 GTSNPN, CDR2 SVGIG (reference sequence). This CDR3 spans 14 amino acids.

The CDR3, as DNA: TGTGCCAGCAGCCAAATATTCTGGAGCCTCCGAACTAACTATGGCTACACCTTC. Protein: CASSQIFWSLRTNYGYTF. J is TRBJ1-2 and V is TRBV4-2; D is unresolved. V was shortened by 2 bases and J by 0 bases, with 19 bases between the two germline ends. CDR3 size: 18 residues. Germline CDR1 LGHNA, CDR2 YNFKEQ.

This chain joins TRBV30 and TRBJ1-4; D might be TRBD1 (6 bases). The CDR3 loop spans 15 amino acids. V was shortened by 6 bases and J by 0 bases, with 14 bases between the two germline ends. Germline-derived CDR1 and CDR2 are GTSNPN and SVGIG (reference sequence). The CDR3 nucleotides read TGTGCCTGTGGGGGCCGGGCAGCAACTAATGAAAAACTGTTTTTT. Translating gives CACGGRAATNEKLFF.

Here the CDR3 DNA reads TGTGCCAGTGAGTCAACTCGGGCGGGGGGAGCTAACTATGGCTACACCTTC. Protein sequence: CASESTRAGGANYGYTF. The V and J genes are TRBV19 and TRBJ1-2; maybe TRBD1 (5 bases). This CDR3 has 17 amino acids. V was cut by 8 bases and J by 0 bases, with 22 bases left in between. CDR1 LNHDA and CDR2 SQIVND come from the germline V gene (reference sequence).

This chain joins TRBV7-8 and TRBJ2-1, with 8 bases identical to TRBD2. J lost 5 bases, V lost 1 base, and 10 bases had no gene match. Germline V gives CDR1 SGHVS, CDR2 FQNEAQ. CDR3 size: 17 residues. CDR3 coding DNA: TGTGCCAGCAGCTTAGTACCGCTAGCGGGTGCCCACAATGAGCAGTTCTTC. Translated: CASSLVPLAGAHNEQFF.

The chain carries TRBV7-2 and TRBJ2-3, with 11 bases that match TRBD2. V was clipped by 6 bases and J by 3 bases; unmatched bases: 5. This CDR3 is 15 amino acids long. Germline values: CDR1 SGHTA, CDR2 FQGNSA. This CDR3 reads CASRTSGGETDTQYF. The CDR3 bases are TGTGCCAGCAGAACTAGCGGGGGTGAAACAGATACGCAGTATTTT.

The V gene is TRBV9, the J gene TRBJ2-1; 9 bases are a match to TRBD2. V was clipped by 0 bases and J by 7 bases; unmatched bases: 11. This CDR3 comprises 17 residues. CDR1 SGDLS and CDR2 YYNGEE come from the germline V gene. CDR3 protein: CASSVDAAGGPWNEQFF. In nucleotides, the CDR3 is TGTGCCAGCAGCGTAGATGCTGCGGGGGGGCCCTGGAATGAGCAGTTCTTC.

The rearrangement joins TRBV7-2 to TRBJ2-3; TRBD1 aligns across 7 bases. Germline V gene data show CDR1 as SGHTA and CDR2 as FQGNSA. V shed 5 bases and J 1 base; nucleotides not matched to a gene: 3. The length of the CDR3 is 14 residues. CDR3 loop: CASSPGQGTDTQYF. DNA for the CDR3: TGTGCCAGCAGCCCCGGACAGGGCACAGATACGCAGTATTTT.

The genes are TRBV4-2 and TRBJ1-4; D gene ambiguous. Per germline, CDR1 LGHNA and CDR2 YNFKEQ. Trimming cost V 0 bases and J 0 bases, with 11 bases left between them. This CDR3 is built from 17 residues. The CDR3 DNA follows: TGTGCCAGCAGCCAAGAGGGAGCCAGCTCAACTAATGAAAAACTGTTTTTT. This translates into CASSQEGASSTNEKLFF.

V gene TRBV6-5 combines with J gene TRBJ1-4; tentative D call: TRBD1 (5 bases). Germline V gene sequence: CDR1 MNHEY, CDR2 SVGAGI. V was cut by 8 bases and J by 4 bases, with 8 bases left in between. This CDR3 is 12 amino acids long. CDR3 amino acids: CASGRDNEKLFF. In DNA, the CDR3 is TGTGCCAGCGGCAGGGATAATGAAAAACTGTTTTTT.

This chain links TRBV20-1 with TRBJ2-1, with TRBD2 as a possible D gene (6 bases). The CDR3 runs to 11 residues. Trimming pared 6 bases from V and 8 bases from J, leaving 11 bases between. Germline CDR1 reads DFQATT; CDR2 reads SNEGSKA (reference sequence). CDR3 nucleotide sequence: TGCAGTGCGGAAAGGGAGGATGAGCAGTTCTTC. Amino acid sequence: CSAEREDEQFF.